This T cell receptor beta chain was obtained from a study of blood T cell repertoires in COVID-19. Study summary: Material from acute and convalescent COVID-19 was sourced from the United States, Italy and Spain.

Sequenced by immunoSEQ multiplex PCR; TCRdb stores in-frame clones only, minus some. This repertoire shows approximately 45,000 clones, about nine tenths found once; its top ten account for 14%. Germline loops: CDR1 MNHEY, CDR2 SMNVEV (reference sequence). CDR3 length: 15 amino acids. V shed 6 bases and J shed 5 bases, with 19 bases lying between them. The rearrangement links TRBV27 to TRBJ1-1, with a tentative D call TRBD1 (6 bases). The sample comprised peripheral blood. This TCR came from a human donor in a cohort sampled during active COVID-19. The CDR3 region is CASSYRVSPNTEAFF. The CDR3 region has the DNA TGTGCCAGCAGCTACAGGGTATCCCCTAATACTGAAGCTTTCTTT.